Shown below are 29 T cell receptor beta chains from a single sample sequenced in a study of shared clonotypes between healthy human individuals. CD45RO negativity and positive selection for CCR7 defined naive CD8 cells, a population that excluded terminally differentiated effector memory CD45RA+ cells. Profiled with immunoSEQ multiplex PCR; TCRdb holds only in-frame clones, not every one. There are around 600,000 clones in the sample; around 96% occur only once, and approximately 0.11% lies in the top ten. The sample comprised naive CD8+ T cells sorted from blood. These receptors originate from a woman between 25 and 40 years old in good health.

The chain is built from TRBV28 and TRBJ1-1, with unresolved D. Germline V gene data show CDR1 as MDHEN and CDR2 as SYDVKM. The CDR3 covers 15 residues. The ends were cut back, 0 bases at V and 5 bases at J, with 13 bases in the middle. As DNA, the CDR3 is TGTGCCAGCAGTTTATGGGCCGGGCGCGGAACTGAAGCTTTCTTT. It yields the protein CASSLWAGRGTEAFF. Full variable domain (outside the CDR3, taken from reference TRBV28 and TRBJ1-1): DVKVTQSSRYLVKRTGEKVFLECVQDMDHENMFWYRQDPGLGLRLIYFSYDVKMKEKGDIPEGYSVSREKKERFSLILESASTNQTSMYLCASSLWAGRGTEAFFGQGTRLTVV.

The rearrangement joins TRBV27 to TRBJ1-1; TRBD1 matches at 8 bases. The CDR3 totals 12 residues. Germline CDR1 and CDR2: MNHEY and SMNVEV (reference sequence). Trimming at V came to 4 bases and at J to 8 bases, leaving 3 bases not matched to a gene. CDR3 nucleotide sequence: TGTGCCAGCAGTTCCTGGACAGGGGAAGCTTTCTTT. As protein: CASSSWTGEAFF.

The chain has TRBV6-5 and TRBJ2-1; tentatively, D is TRBD2 (6 bases). CDR3 length: 15 amino acids. The germline gives CDR1 MNHEY, CDR2 SVGAGI. V was pared by 5 bases and J by 5 bases, with 16 bases between. The CDR3 DNA sequence: TGTGCCAGCAGTACCGGGGCGGGATTCAACAATGAGCAGTTCTTC. It translates to CASSTGAGFNNEQFF.

This chain joins TRBV16 and TRBJ2-7, with D perhaps being TRBD1 or TRBD2 (7 bases each). Germline V gene lookup returns CDR1 KGHSY and CDR2 FQNENV. V lost 3 bases and J lost 6, with 18 bases in between. There are 15 residues in the CDR3. The CDR3 region is CASSQGEGATGEQYF. CDR3 DNA sequence: TGTGCCAGCAGCCAGGGGGAGGGGGCAACGGGCGAGCAGTACTTC.

This rearrangement joins TRBV6-1 to TRBJ2-1, with a tentative D call TRBD1 (6 bases). Germline V gives CDR1 MNHNS, CDR2 SASEGT. This CDR3 spans 17 amino acids. Trimming removed 3 bases from V and 2 bases from J, with 17 bases in between. The CDR3 loop reads CASSEPFSEGAYNEQFF. Here the CDR3 DNA reads TGTGCCAGCAGTGAGCCTTTTAGCGAGGGGGCCTACAATGAGCAGTTCTTC.

This sequence joins TRBV10-1 and TRBJ2-7, with D possibly TRBD1 on 6 matching bases. With 2 bases removed from V and 3 bases from J, the gap between germline ends came to 11 bases. This CDR3 comprises 14 residues. In germline, CDR1 is WNHNN, CDR2 SYGVQD (reference sequence). The CDR3 DNA reads as TGCGCCAGCAGTGAGGGCAGGGGCCACTACGAGCAGTACTTC. Translation gives CASSEGRGHYEQYF.

This chain joins TRBV14 and TRBJ2-5; TRBD2 matches at 13 bases. J gave up 5 bases and V 3 bases, and 3 bases lay outside the gene matches. Germline V CDR1 and CDR2: SGHDN, FVKESK. The CDR3 loop spans 15 amino acids. This CDR3 reads CASSQGTSGIETQYF. The CDR3 DNA is TGTGCCAGCAGCCAGGGGACTAGCGGGATTGAGACCCAGTACTTC.

The chain couples TRBV19 to TRBJ2-7; 7 bases map to TRBD1. Germline V CDR1 and CDR2: LNHDA, SQIVND (reference sequence). The junction had 7 bases not matched to a gene; V was cut back by 3 bases and J by 2 bases. The length of the CDR3 is 15 residues. The CDR3, as DNA: TGTGCCAGTAGTATCCATCCAGGGGGAACCTACGAGCAGTACTTC. It specifies CASSIHPGGTYEQYF.

V gene TRBV28 combines with J gene TRBJ1-2; 11 bases are shared with TRBD1. The CDR3 runs to 14 residues. CDR1 MDHEN and CDR2 SYDVKM come from the germline V gene. Losses at the gene ends were 3 bases for V and 7 bases for J; bases not matched to a gene: 4. The CDR3 protein is CASSFGQGALGYTF. The CDR3 nucleotides are TGTGCCAGCAGTTTTGGACAGGGGGCGCTTGGCTACACCTTC.

This rearrangement joins TRBV20-1 to TRBJ2-7; TRBD2 is a possible D gene (5 bases). The germline gives CDR1 DFQATT, CDR2 SNEGSKA (reference sequence). The V gene lost 4 bases and the J gene lost 4 bases, with 8 bases spanning the gap. The CDR3 spans 11 residues. CDR3 in DNA: TGCAGTGCTATCTGGAGGTACGAGCAGTACTTC. Its protein product is CSAIWRYEQYF.

On this clone: This sample also contains other DNA sequences that code for the same CDR3. This sequence joins TRBV6-1 and TRBJ2-2, with TRBD1 matching 8 bases. With V trimmed by 5 bases and J by 5 bases, 4 bases remained unmatched. Germline CDR1 reads MNHNS; CDR2 reads SASEGT. The CDR3 length is 14 residues. CDR3 in amino acids: CASSRTGRTGELFF. CDR3 bases: TGTGCCAGCAGTAGGACAGGGAGGACCGGGGAGCTGTTTTTT.

In this sample, this clone turned up a few times. The chain recombines TRBV5-6 with TRBJ2-3; 7 bases map to TRBD2. CDR3 length equals 15 residues. J lost 4 bases, V lost 0 bases, and 5 bases had no gene match. Germline V gene lookup returns CDR1 SGHDT and CDR2 YYEEEE. The CDR3 loop is CASSLETGGADTQYF. The CDR3 region has the DNA TGTGCCAGCAGCTTGGAGACGGGAGGCGCAGATACGCAGTATTTT. Combining the CDR3 with reference TRBV5-6 and TRBJ2-3 gives the whole variable domain DAGVTQSPTHLIKTRGQQVTLRCSPKSGHDTVSWYQQALGQGPQFIFQYYEEEERQRGNFPDRFSGHQFPNYSSELNVNALLLGDSALYLCASSLETGGADTQYFGPGTRLTVL.

The chain carries TRBV13 and TRBJ2-3, with D perhaps TRBD2 (6 bases). CDR1 and CDR2 (germline): PRHDT, FYEKMQ (reference sequence). This CDR3 region has 16 residues. V was shortened by 5 bases and J by 6 bases, with 21 bases between the two germline ends. CDR3 DNA sequence: TGTGCCAGCAGCCTCGGGAGCGATGGAGCCGGGGATACGCAGTATTTT. The encoded protein is CASSLGSDGAGDTQYF.

V gene TRBV5-1 combines with J gene TRBJ1-3; the D is unclear. Germline V gene data show CDR1 as SGHRS and CDR2 as YFSETQ. The CDR3 is 15 amino acids. Trimming took off 4 bases at V and 2 bases at J, with 13 bases between the two ends. The CDR3 DNA reads TGCGCCAGCAGCCAGACTTCTTTGCCTGGAAACACCATATATTTT. Translating it yields CASSQTSLPGNTIYF.

The DNA for the CDR3 is TGCAGCGTTGTTCACTCCGGGGAGCTGTTTTTT. Translation: CSVVHSGELFF. This sequence joins TRBV29-1 and TRBJ2-2; D unclear. V was pared by 4 bases and J by 6 bases, with 6 bases between. Germline values: CDR1 SQVTM, CDR2 ANQGSEA. The CDR3 runs 11 residues.

V usage is TRBV28 and J usage is TRBJ1-5; unclear D gene. CDR1 and CDR2 from the germline V gene are MDHEN and SYDVKM. The CDR3 runs to 14 residues. V lost 3 bases and J lost 2, with 8 bases in between. CDR3 sequence: CASSLTAGNQPQHF. The CDR3 region has the DNA TGTGCCAGCAGTTTGACTGCTGGCAATCAGCCCCAGCATTTT.

This sequence joins TRBV11-2 and TRBJ2-7; 9 bases match TRBD2. The germline V gene encodes CDR1 SGHAT and CDR2 FQNNGV. This CDR3 is 16 amino acids long. J lost 3 bases, V lost 5 bases, and 11 bases had no gene match. The CDR3 nucleotides read TGTGCCAGCAGCCCCTCACTAGCGGGCTTTTTCTACGAGCAGTACTTC. Translating gives CASSPSLAGFFYEQYF. Looking up the rest from reference TRBV11-2 and TRBJ2-7 gives the full variable domain: EAGVAQSPRYKIIEKRQSVAFWCNPISGHATLYWYQQILGQGPKLLIQFQNNGVVDDSQLPKDRFSAERLKGVDSTLKIQPAKLEDSAVYLCASSPSLAGFFYEQYFGPGTRLTVT.

The CDR3 spells CASSLTGGNSNQPQHF. CDR3 in DNA: TGTGCCAGCAGTCTGACAGGGGGAAATAGCAATCAGCCCCAGCATTTT. The gene calls are TRBV27 and TRBJ1-5; 9 nucleotides agree with TRBD1. The V gene end was trimmed by 5 bases and the J gene end by 0 bases; junction bases not matched to a gene: 5. CDR1 is MNHEY and CDR2 is SMNVEV in the germline V gene (reference sequence). This CDR3 is 16 amino acids long.

This clone was recorded once. The rearrangement uses TRBV6-5 and TRBJ1-2; possible D gene TRBD1, 5 bases. The CDR3 sequence is 14 residues long. The V and J ends lost 2 bases and 8 bases respectively, with 15 bases between them. CDR1 MNHEY and CDR2 SVGAGI come from the germline V gene. CDR3 residues: CASSYGGPREGYTF. The CDR3 nucleotides are TGTGCCAGCAGTTACGGGGGTCCCCGGGAAGGCTACACCTTC.

This clone was observed a single time. The rearrangement links TRBV5-4 to TRBJ2-3; 7 nucleotides align to TRBD2. J gave up 2 bases and V 0 bases, and 12 bases lay outside the gene matches. This CDR3 spans 18 amino acids. Looked up from germline, CDR1 is SGHNT and CDR2 is YYREEE (reference sequence). CDR3 coding DNA: TGTGCCAGCAGCTTGGGGGGGATCGGTCTAGCGGTCACAGATACGCAGTATTTT. Translated, it gives CASSLGGIGLAVTDTQYF.

This chain links TRBV7-2 with TRBJ2-1; 10 positions match TRBD2. The CDR3 has 16 residues. CDR1 is SGHTA, CDR2 FQGNSA, per germline. After removal of 5 bases from V and 1 base from J, the junction contained 5 bases not matched to a gene. This chain's CDR3 is CASSIGLAESYNEQFF. Written as DNA, the CDR3 is TGTGCCAGCAGCATAGGACTAGCGGAGTCCTACAATGAGCAGTTCTTC.

The V call is TRBV6-6, the J call TRBJ1-2; 10 bases agree with TRBD1. Trimming took 6 bases from V and 7 from J; bases not matched to a gene: 5. CDR1 is MNHNY and CDR2 is SVGAGI in the germline V gene (reference sequence). CDR3 length: 13 amino acids. CDR3: CASRAGTGVGYTF. The CDR3, as DNA: TGTGCCAGCAGAGCCGGGACAGGGGTTGGCTACACCTTC.

The chain links TRBV7-9 to TRBJ2-1; 9 bases align to TRBD2. CDR1 is SEHNR, CDR2 FQNEAQ, per germline (reference sequence). There are 16 residues in the CDR3. The junction had 14 bases not matched to a gene; V was cut back by 5 bases and J by 9 bases. In nucleotides, the CDR3 is TGTGCCAGCAGCGATTTACCGGGACTAGCTCAAGGTGAGCAGTTCTTC. Translating gives CASSDLPGLAQGEQFF.

This rearrangement joins TRBV7-6 to TRBJ2-7, with D perhaps matching TRBD2 (6 bases). Germline CDR1 SGHVS, CDR2 FNYEAQ. The CDR3 runs 14 residues. V was shortened by 5 bases and J by 2 bases, with 13 bases between the two germline ends. CDR3 sequence reads: CASSDSGDPYEQYF. CDR3 DNA sequence: TGTGCCAGCAGCGATAGCGGAGACCCCTACGAGCAGTACTTC.

This rearrangement joins TRBV9 to TRBJ2-2, with D perhaps TRBD2 (6 bases). V lost 0 bases, J lost 6 bases, and 12 bases lay in between. Germline loops: CDR1 SGDLS, CDR2 YYNGEE. The CDR3 covers 15 residues. The CDR3 nucleotides are TGTGCCAGCAGCGTAGGTCTCACGGGAGCCGGGGAGCTGTTTTTT. Residues: CASSVGLTGAGELFF.

V is TRBV5-6 and J is TRBJ2-7, with D possibly matching TRBD1 (5 bases). Germline values: CDR1 SGHDT, CDR2 YYEEEE. The CDR3 is made up of 13 amino acids. Trimming took off 6 bases at V and 3 bases at J, with 13 bases between the two ends. DNA of the CDR3: TGTGCCAGCAACAATTTTGACAGCTACGAGCAGTACTTC. Protein product: CASNNFDSYEQYF.

This sequence joins TRBV7-9 and TRBJ2-7; D tentatively fits TRBD1 or TRBD2 (5 bases each). The germline CDR1 and CDR2 sequences are SEHNR and FQNEAQ (reference sequence). Between the trimmed V and J ends, which lost 5 bases and 2 bases, there was a span of 10 bases. This CDR3 has 13 residues. CDR3 nucleotide sequence: TGTGCCAGCAGCATGGGGGAAACCTACGAGCAGTACTTC. Its translation is CASSMGETYEQYF.

The rearrangement joins TRBV9 to TRBJ1-2; D gene ambiguous. V gave up 4 bases and J gave up 7 bases, with 8 bases separating them. There are 11 residues in the CDR3. The V gene's germline CDR1 is SGDLS and CDR2 YYNGEE. The CDR3 nucleotides are TGTGCCAGCAGCACGGGCGGTGGCTACACCTTC. This codes for CASSTGGGYTF.

The gene calls are TRBV6-5 and TRBJ1-1; D gene unclear. Trimming pared 8 bases from V and 1 base from J, leaving 5 bases between. The CDR3 spans 11 residues. The germline gives CDR1 MNHEY, CDR2 SVGAGI. DNA for the CDR3: TGTGCCAGCCGAACGAACACTGAAGCTTTCTTT. Translation: CASRTNTEAFF.